The sequence of this T cell receptor beta chain was determined in a study of blood T cell repertoires in COVID-19. The table came from immunoSEQ multiplex PCR; TCRdb's copy has only in-frame clones and leaves some out. The table includes 70,000 to 95,000 clones, 80% to 90% detected once. The CDR3 is made up of 16 amino acids. The V and J ends lost 0 bases and 5 bases respectively, with 13 bases between them. Germline V gene data show CDR1 as PRHDT and CDR2 as FYEKMQ (reference sequence). The chain uses TRBV13 and TRBJ2-2; a possible D gene is TRBD1 (6 bases). Sample: peripheral blood. This clonotype originated in a man between 50 and 59 years old with COVID-19, enrolled during active disease. Here the CDR3 DNA reads TGTGCCAGCAGCTTAGGTGCGACAGGCGATACCGGGGAGCTGTTTTTT. It yields the protein CASSLGATGDTGELFF.